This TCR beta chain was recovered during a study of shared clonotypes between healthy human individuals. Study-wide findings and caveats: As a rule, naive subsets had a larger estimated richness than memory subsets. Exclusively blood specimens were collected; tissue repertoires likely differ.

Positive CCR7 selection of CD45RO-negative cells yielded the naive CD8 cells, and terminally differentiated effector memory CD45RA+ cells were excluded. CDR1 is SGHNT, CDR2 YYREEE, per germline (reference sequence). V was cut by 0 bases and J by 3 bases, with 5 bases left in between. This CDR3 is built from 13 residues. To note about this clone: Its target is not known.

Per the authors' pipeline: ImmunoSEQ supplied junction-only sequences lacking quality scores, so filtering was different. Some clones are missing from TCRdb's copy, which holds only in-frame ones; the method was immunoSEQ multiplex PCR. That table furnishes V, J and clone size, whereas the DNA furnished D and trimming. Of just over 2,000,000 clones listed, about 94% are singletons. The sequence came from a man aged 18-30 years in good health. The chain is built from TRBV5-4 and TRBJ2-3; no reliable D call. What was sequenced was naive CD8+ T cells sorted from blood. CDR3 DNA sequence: TGTGCCAGCAGCTTGGTACCGACAGATACGCAGTATTTT. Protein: CASSLVPTDTQYF.